These T cell receptor beta chains were read from a single sample in a study of cytomegalovirus exposure and HLA in healthy donors. This table comes from immunoSEQ multiplex PCR, and its TCRdb copy is limited to in-frame clones, with some not included. The sample lists some 120,000 clones, 81% seen once, with roughly 3.9% in the top ten. The sequencing input was PBMCs. Source of these receptors: a woman in her 30s in good health and CMV-seronegative. Each CDR3 is given with its conserved first and last residue. A D gene is named only where the DNA matches it firmly. Not all rows give a size; the values are once, few, many and, for expanded clones, a class.

TRBV27,15,TRBD1,TRBJ2-7,-,CASSFHRGWTYEQYF,TGTGCCAGCAGTTTCCACAGGGGGTGGACTTACGAGCAGTACTTC
TRBV5-1,14,-,TRBJ2-5,once,CASSLETPQETQYF,TGCGCCAGCAGCTTGGAGACACCCCAAGAGACCCAGTACTTC
TRBV2,15,-,TRBJ2-7,-,CASSEKGAATYEQYF,TGTGCCAGCAGTGAGAAGGGAGCGGCCACCTACGAGCAGTACTTC
TRBV7-2,15,TRBD2,TRBJ2-7,-,CASSLGLAGVNEQYF,TGTGCCAGCAGCTTAGGACTAGCGGGAGTTAACGAGCAGTACTTC
TRBV2,17,TRBD1,TRBJ2-3,-,CASSEFSRTGPTDTQYF,TGTGCCAGCAGTGAATTTTCTCGGACAGGACCAACAGATACGCAGTATTTT
TRBV7-9,16,TRBD2,TRBJ2-1,-,CASSVPPGLAPNEQFF,TGTGCCAGCAGCGTACCCCCGGGACTAGCCCCCAATGAGCAGTTCTTC
TRBV11-2,12,-,TRBJ2-1,-,CASSLAGFEQFF,TGTGCCAGCAGCTTGGCCGGGTTTGAGCAGTTCTTC
TRBV15,13,-,TRBJ2-5,-,CATSRDWGLFQYF,TGTGCCACCAGCAGAGACTGGGGGCTATTCCAGTACTTC
TRBV18,14,TRBD1,TRBJ1-1,-,CASSPPGQVTEAFF,TGTGCCAGCTCACCCCCCGGACAGGTAACTGAAGCTTTCTTT
TRBV23-1,15,-,TRBJ2-5,few,CASSQSDGQQETQYF,TGCGCCAGCAGTCAATCGGACGGACAGCAAGAGACCCAGTACTTC
TRBV4-2,17,TRBD1,TRBJ1-4,-,CASSPWTGRGTNEKLFF,TGTGCCAGCAGCCCCTGGACAGGGAGGGGAACTAATGAAAAACTGTTTTTT